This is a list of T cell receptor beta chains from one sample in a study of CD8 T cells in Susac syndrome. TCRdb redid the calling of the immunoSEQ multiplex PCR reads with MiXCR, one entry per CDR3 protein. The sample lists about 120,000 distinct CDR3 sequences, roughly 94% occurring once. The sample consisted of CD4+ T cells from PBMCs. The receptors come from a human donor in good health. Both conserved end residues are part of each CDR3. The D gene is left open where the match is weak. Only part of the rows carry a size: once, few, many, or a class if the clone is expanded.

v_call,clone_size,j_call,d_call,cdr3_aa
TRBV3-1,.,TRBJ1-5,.,CASSRGPDQPQHF
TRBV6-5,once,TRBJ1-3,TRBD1,CASRKTGEGNTIYF
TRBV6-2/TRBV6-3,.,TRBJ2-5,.,CASRRLRDGLGQYF
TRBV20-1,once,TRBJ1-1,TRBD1,CSAPPADRGGTEAFF
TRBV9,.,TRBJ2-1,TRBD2,CASSVLAGGPASYNEQFF
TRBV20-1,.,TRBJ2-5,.,CSAIPGTSGQETQYF
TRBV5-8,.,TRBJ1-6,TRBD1,CASSLEGANSPLHF
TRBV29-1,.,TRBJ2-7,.,CSVEGRDYEQYF
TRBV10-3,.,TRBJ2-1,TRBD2,CAISGGLAGVNEQFF
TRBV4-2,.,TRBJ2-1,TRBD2,CASSQSTSTQYNEQFF
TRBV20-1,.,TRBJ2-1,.,CSGGNNEQFF
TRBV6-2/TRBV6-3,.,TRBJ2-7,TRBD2,CASWPGGGRTSGRSYEQYF
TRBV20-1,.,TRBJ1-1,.,CSFVRDPNTEAFF
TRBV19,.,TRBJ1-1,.,CASSIGGPSAEAFF
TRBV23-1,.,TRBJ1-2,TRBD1,CASSQLGQPPNYGYTF
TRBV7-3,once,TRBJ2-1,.,CASSSAGNEQFF
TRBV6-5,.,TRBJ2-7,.,CASSYSGPQEQYF
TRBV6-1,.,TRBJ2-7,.,CATKTPYEQYF
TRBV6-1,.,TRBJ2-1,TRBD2,CASSGLAGAVGYNEQFF
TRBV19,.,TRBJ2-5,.,CASERTGVGETQYF
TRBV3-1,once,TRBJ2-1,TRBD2,CASSKMGGSGNEQFF
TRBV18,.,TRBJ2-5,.,CASSSDETQYF
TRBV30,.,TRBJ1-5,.,CAWSVQGDQPQHF
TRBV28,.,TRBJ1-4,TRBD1,CASSSGTVNEKLFF
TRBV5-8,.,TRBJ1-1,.,CASSLQVTEAFF
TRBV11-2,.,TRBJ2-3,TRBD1,CAASGGQTDTQYF
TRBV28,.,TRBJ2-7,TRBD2,CASSLRTGTTYEQYF
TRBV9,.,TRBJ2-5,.,CASSLRLGYLSFQETQYF
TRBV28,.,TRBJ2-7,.,CASSTGTPAYEQYF
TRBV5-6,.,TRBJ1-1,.,CASSTKNTEAFF